This T cell receptor beta chain stems from a study of blood T cell repertoires in COVID-19. The table came from immunoSEQ multiplex PCR; TCRdb's copy has only in-frame clones and leaves some out. Of about 310,000 clones in the sample, around nine tenths were seen once. This clonotype was obtained from a woman in her twenties or thirties who had recovered from COVID-19. Sequenced input: PBMCs or T cells enriched from blood (not recorded which).

In nucleotides, the CDR3 is TGTGCCAGCAGCCCGATGTTGACAGGGGGAGATACTGAAGCTTTCTTT. Amino acids: CASSPMLTGGDTEAFF. The rearrangement links TRBV7-2 to TRBJ1-1; 9 bases match TRBD1. Per the germline V gene, CDR1 is SGHTA and CDR2 is FQGNSA. Germline trimming cut 5 bases from V and 5 bases from J; bases unmatched to any gene: 12. This CDR3 comprises 16 residues.